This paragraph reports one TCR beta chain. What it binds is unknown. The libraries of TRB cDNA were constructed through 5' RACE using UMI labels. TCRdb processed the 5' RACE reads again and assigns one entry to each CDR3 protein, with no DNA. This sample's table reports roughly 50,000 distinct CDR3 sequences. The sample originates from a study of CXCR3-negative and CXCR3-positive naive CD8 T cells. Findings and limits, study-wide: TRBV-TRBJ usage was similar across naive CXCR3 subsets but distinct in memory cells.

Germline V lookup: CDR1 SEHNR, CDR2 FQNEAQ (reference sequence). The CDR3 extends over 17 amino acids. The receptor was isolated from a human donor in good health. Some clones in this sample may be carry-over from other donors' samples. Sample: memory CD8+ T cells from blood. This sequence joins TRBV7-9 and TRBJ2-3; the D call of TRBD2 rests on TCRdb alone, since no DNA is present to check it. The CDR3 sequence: CASSSSQAGGRTDTQYF.